The TCR beta chain described here comes from a study of CD8 T cells in Susac syndrome. Germline values: CDR1 SGHDT, CDR2 YYEEEE. The V end lost 1 base, the J end lost 4 bases, and 18 bases lay between the germline ends. This CDR3 spans 17 amino acids. RNA totalling 0.5 to 1 ug underwent reverse transcription with random hexamers. TCRdb re-analysed the immunoSEQ multiplex PCR reads in MiXCR, keeping a single row per CDR3 protein. The sample has 100,000 to 150,000 distinct CDR3 sequences, 90% to 95% seen once. The authors sequenced TCR beta from blood CD8+ and CD4+ T cells. This TCR was sampled from a human donor with multiple sclerosis. Sequenced input: CD4+ T cells from PBMCs. The chain combines TRBV5-6 with TRBJ2-1; D may be TRBD1 (5 bases). The CDR3 DNA reads TGTGCCAGCAGCTTGACAGGCGCTGTACCTACTTACAATGAGCAGTTCTTC. Translated: CASSLTGAVPTYNEQFF.